This passage covers 19 T cell receptor beta chains from one sample sequenced in a study of T cell responses to AZD1222 COVID-19 vaccine. The method was immunoSEQ multiplex PCR; TCRdb's version includes in-frame clones alone and lacks a portion of them. The sample carries some 120,000 clones, roughly nine tenths recorded once. The starting material was peripheral blood, obtained 28 days after the second AZD1222 dose. These receptors all come from an adult who received the AZD1222 COVID-19 vaccine.

This clone has more than one count but fewer than ten. The V call is TRBV4-2, the J call TRBJ1-3; 10 bases map to TRBD1. The germline V gene encodes CDR1 LGHNA and CDR2 YNFKEQ. The CDR3 spans 17 residues. The trim removed 0 bases at V and 4 bases at J, leaving 6 bases unmatched. The CDR3 sequence: CASSQDPADRGGNTIYF. CDR3 coding DNA: TGTGCCAGCAGCCAAGATCCCGCGGACAGGGGGGGAAACACCATATATTTT.

The rearrangement joins TRBV18 to TRBJ2-1; TRBD2 matches at 12 bases. This CDR3 region has 17 residues. Trimming at V came to 1 base and at J to 2 bases, leaving 3 bases not matched to a gene. Per the germline V gene, CDR1 is KGHSH and CDR2 is LQKENI. This CDR3 reads CASSPLASGRAYNEQFF. For the CDR3, the DNA is TGTGCCAGCTCACCACTGGCTAGCGGGAGGGCCTACAATGAGCAGTTCTTC. The full variable domain, rest sourced from reference TRBV18 and TRBJ2-1, is NAGVMQNPRHLVRRRGQEARLRCSPMKGHSHVYWYRQLPEEGLKFMVYLQKENIIDESGMPKERFSAEFPKEGPSILRIQQVVRGDSAAYFCASSPLASGRAYNEQFFGPGTRLTVL.

The rearrangement uses TRBV10-2 and TRBJ1-5, with a possible D match to TRBD1 (6 bases). Per germline, CDR1 WSHSY and CDR2 SAAADI. V shed 1 base and J shed 5 bases, with 12 bases lying between them. This CDR3 has 15 amino acids. The CDR3: CASSEYGTQYQPQHF. As DNA, the CDR3 is TGCGCCAGCAGTGAGTATGGGACACAGTATCAGCCCCAGCATTTT.

The chain has TRBV4-1 and TRBJ2-7, with 8 bases matching TRBD1. V was pared by 4 bases and J by 7 bases, with 6 bases of the junction left unmatched. Germline CDR1 is MGHRA and CDR2 is YSYEKL. The CDR3 spans 13 residues. CDR3 protein: CASSPGQGREQYF. Here the CDR3 DNA reads TGCGCCAGCAGCCCAGGACAGGGCCGGGAGCAGTACTTC.

This sequence joins TRBV7-2 and TRBJ1-1; D is unresolved. Between the trimmed V and J ends, which lost 1 base and 2 bases, there was a span of 5 bases. This CDR3 is built from 13 residues. Germline CDR1 SGHTA, CDR2 FQGNSA. The chain's CDR3 is CASSLEPNTEAFF. The CDR3 DNA reads as TGTGCCAGCAGCTTAGAGCCAAACACTGAAGCTTTCTTT.

The rearrangement joins TRBV13 to TRBJ1-6; D remains unclear. Germline-derived CDR1 and CDR2 are PRHDT and FYEKMQ (reference sequence). Trimming cost V 1 base and J 6 bases, with 13 bases left between them. CDR3 length equals 16 residues. CDR3 sequence reads: CASSLALAGFNSPLHF. CDR3 DNA sequence: TGTGCCAGCAGCTTAGCGCTTGCTGGGTTTAATTCACCCCTCCACTTT.

As regards this clone: In the same sample, other DNA sequences code for this CDR3. This chain connects TRBV18 to TRBJ1-1; D call uncertain. The CDR3 runs to 14 residues. Between the trimmed V and J ends, which lost 3 bases and 0 bases, there was a span of 8 bases. CDR1 and CDR2 (germline): KGHSH, LQKENI. The CDR3 DNA is TGTGCCAGCTCACCGTTGAATGTGAACACTGAAGCTTTCTTT. Its protein product is CASSPLNVNTEAFF.

This chain links TRBV18 with TRBJ1-2; tentatively, D is TRBD1 (6 bases). The CDR3 spans 13 residues. Between the trimmed V and J ends, which lost 4 bases and 2 bases, there was a span of 8 bases. Germline CDR1 reads KGHSH; CDR2 reads LQKENI. The CDR3 DNA sequence: TGTGCCAGCTCACAAACAGGGAACTATGGCTACACCTTC. This sequence encodes CASSQTGNYGYTF.

The chain is built from TRBV19 and TRBJ1-1, with D tentatively TRBD1 (6 bases). The CDR3 spans 13 residues. V was trimmed by 3 bases and J by 9 bases, leaving 14 bases between them. The germline gives CDR1 LNHDA, CDR2 SQIVND (reference sequence). CDR3 nucleotide sequence: TGTGCCAGTAGTATCCCCCGGGGGCCGCAAGCTTTCTTT. It codes for CASSIPRGPQAFF.

CDR3 residues: CASSQDFNQPQHF. DNA for the CDR3: TGTGCCAGCAGCCAAGATTTCAATCAGCCCCAGCATTTT. The genes are TRBV3-1 (or the pseudogene TRBV3-2) and TRBJ1-5; D is ambiguous. Germline V gives CDR1 LGHDT, CDR2 YNNKEL (reference sequence). This CDR3 contains 13 residues. The V gene lost 0 bases and the J gene lost 3 bases, with 3 bases spanning the gap.

In its sample, this clone was seen a few times. This CDR3 is also generated by other DNA sequences in the sample. This chain connects TRBV7-9 to TRBJ1-2; possible D gene TRBD1, 6 bases. The germline gives CDR1 SEHNR, CDR2 FQNEAQ (reference sequence). The V end lost 5 bases, the J end lost 4 bases, and 11 bases lay between the germline ends. The CDR3 loop spans 13 amino acids. This chain's CDR3 is CASSLGGPYGYTF. CDR3 DNA: TGTGCCAGCAGCCTAGGGGGACCCTATGGCTACACCTTC.

V usage is TRBV27 and J usage is TRBJ1-2; 11 nucleotides align to TRBD1. Germline CDR1 and CDR2: MNHEY and SMNVEV (reference sequence). This CDR3 contains 17 residues. V was clipped by 6 bases and J by 4 bases; unmatched bases: 13. CDR3 nucleotide sequence: TGTGCCAGCAGCCAATCGAAGGGACAGGGGGTAGGCTATGGCTACACCTTC. Protein product: CASSQSKGQGVGYGYTF.

This chain connects TRBV12-3 or TRBV12-4 to TRBJ1-2; D ambiguous. Deletions cut 2 bases from V and 5 bases from J, with 9 bases between. The CDR3 consists of 13 residues. The CDR3 region is CASSLQEGYGYTF. The CDR3 DNA reads TGTGCCAGCAGTTTACAGGAAGGGTATGGCTACACCTTC.

The chain recombines TRBV7-2 with TRBJ2-3; no reliable D call. CDR1 and CDR2 (germline): SGHTA, FQGNSA. The CDR3 extends over 12 amino acids. V lost 4 bases and J lost 4, with 6 bases in between. The CDR3 DNA reads as TGTGCCAGCAGCTCATCGTCAGATACGCAGTATTTT. Protein sequence: CASSSSSDTQYF.

The gene calls are TRBV5-8 and TRBJ1-1; D unresolved. Trimming cost V 6 bases and J 0 bases, with 15 bases left between them. This CDR3 spans 15 amino acids. Germline CDR1 reads SGHTS; CDR2 reads YDEGEE. The CDR3 DNA is TGTGCCAGCACTCGGCAGGCCGCGATGAACACTGAAGCTTTCTTT. Its protein product is CASTRQAAMNTEAFF.

The gene calls are TRBV7-2 and TRBJ2-1, with 11 bases that match TRBD2. The CDR3 contains 15 residues. V shed 7 bases, J shed 2 bases, and the junction held 4 bases outside the gene matches. Per the germline V gene, CDR1 is SGHTA and CDR2 is FQGNSA. The CDR3 spells CASTLAGGPYNEQFF. The CDR3 region has the DNA TGTGCCAGCACCCTAGCGGGGGGACCCTACAATGAGCAGTTCTTC.

The rearrangement uses TRBV4-1 and TRBJ2-3; D is unclear. V was clipped by 0 bases and J by 3 bases, with 7 bases between them. The CDR3 runs to 14 residues. The germline V gene encodes CDR1 MGHRA and CDR2 YSYEKL. The CDR3 DNA reads TGCGCCAGCAGCCAAGAAGTCCCTACAGATACGCAGTATTTT. Translated: CASSQEVPTDTQYF.

The sample holds one count of this clone. The chain employs TRBV5-6 and TRBJ2-3; unclear D gene. Germline CDR1 reads SGHDT; CDR2 reads YYEEEE. This CDR3 comprises 12 residues. Trimming removed 3 bases at V and 5 bases at J, with 7 bases between. DNA of the CDR3: TGTGCCAGCAGCTGGAGAAGAGATACGCAGTATTTT. This encodes CASSWRRDTQYF.

This chain links TRBV19 with TRBJ2-2; 14 nucleotides agree with TRBD2. The CDR3 consists of 17 residues. V lost 9 bases and J lost 3; bases outside the gene matches: 9. Germline loops: CDR1 LNHDA, CDR2 SQIVND (reference sequence). CDR3 sequence (DNA): TGTGCCAGCCGGGACCCGGGACTAGCGGGAGACACCGGGGAGCTGTTTTTT. It yields the protein CASRDPGLAGDTGELFF.